At least ten counts were recorded for the clone carrying this T cell receptor beta chain. Antigen unknown. Assay: immunoSEQ multiplex PCR; the TCRdb copy retains only in-frame clones and omits some. The sample carries 80,000 to 90,000 clones, around 88% recorded once. The record originates from a study of identifying expanded T cells in peripheral blood. Study observations and caveats: Clone count variance between roughly two-week samples rose with total template count. Over two and four weeks, about 16 and 19 clones changed, versus around 1.1 between replicates.

The sequenced sample was blood. The clonotype was recovered from a person aged 18 to 75 in good health.

CDR3 sequence (DNA): TGTGCCCTAACGGGGGGGCCGGGAAACACTGAAGCTTTCTTT. It encodes CALTGGPGNTEAFF. This sequence joins TRBV25-1 and TRBJ1-1; possibly TRBD1 for D (6 bases). Germline V gives CDR1 MGHDK, CDR2 SYGVNS. This CDR3 contains 14 residues. Trimming cost V 11 bases and J 2 bases, with 18 bases left between them.